Shown below are 27 T cell receptor beta chains from a single sample sequenced in a study of CD8 T cells in Susac syndrome. Random hexamers were used to reverse transcribe an amount of roughly 0.45 to 1 ug RNA. TCRdb re-derived calls from the immunoSEQ multiplex PCR reads in MiXCR, one entry per CDR3 protein. There are about 210,000 distinct CDR3 sequences in the sample; 95% occur only once, and 0.082% lies in the top ten. Specimen: CD4+ T cells from PBMCs. The source is a human donor with multiple sclerosis.

This clonotype was counted only a few times. V is TRBV5-1 and J is TRBJ2-2; no clear D. Germline V gene lookup returns CDR1 SGHRS and CDR2 YFSETQ. The germline V and J ends were trimmed by 0 bases and 4 bases, with 4 bases remaining between them. The CDR3 length is 13 residues. In DNA form, the CDR3 reads TGCGCCAGCAGCTTGGTCGGCACCGGGGAGCTGTTTTTT. The encoded protein is CASSLVGTGELFF.

The rearrangement uses TRBV29-1 and TRBJ1-1; D gene uncertain. The ends were cut back, 4 bases at V and 2 bases at J, with 11 bases in the middle. From germline, CDR1 is SQVTM and CDR2 ANQGSEA. The CDR3 contains 13 residues. Here the CDR3 reads CSVVGRTNTEAFF. The CDR3 DNA follows: TGCAGCGTTGTAGGCAGGACCAACACTGAAGCTTTCTTT.

The V and J genes are TRBV5-1 and TRBJ2-5, with 7 bases aligning to TRBD2. This CDR3 spans 15 amino acids. V shed 4 bases, J shed 3 bases, and the junction held 9 bases outside the gene matches. CDR1 SGHRS and CDR2 YFSETQ come from the germline V gene. CDR3 nucleotides: TGCGCCAGCAGCCGGTCCAAGCGGGGAGAAGAGACCCAGTACTTC. Its protein product is CASSRSKRGEETQYF.

The chain joins TRBV19 to TRBJ1-1; D uncertain. V was shortened by 9 bases and J by 5 bases, with 10 bases between the two germline ends. This CDR3 has 11 amino acids. Per germline, CDR1 LNHDA and CDR2 SQIVND (reference sequence). CDR3 sequence reads: CASHQETEAFF. CDR3 sequence (DNA): TGTGCCAGCCACCAAGAGACTGAAGCTTTCTTT. The complete variable domain, with remaining parts taken from reference TRBV19 and TRBJ1-1, reads DGGITQSPKYLFRKEGQNVTLSCEQNLNHDAMYWYRQDPGQGLRLIYYSQIVNDFQKGDIAEGYSVSREKKESFPLTVTSAQKNPTAFYLCASHQETEAFFGQGTRLTVV.

The V and J genes are TRBV9 and TRBJ1-2, with D tentatively TRBD1 (5 bases). The CDR3 is 15 amino acids. CDR1 is SGDLS, CDR2 YYNGEE, per germline. V was cut by 4 bases and J by 2 bases, with 15 bases left in between. The CDR3 DNA is TGTGCCAGCAGCCCTAGAGGACATGGCAACTATGGCTACACCTTC. Protein product: CASSPRGHGNYGYTF.

The J gene is TRBJ1-4, the V gene TRBV29-1, with 8 bases matching TRBD1. Trimming removed 6 bases from V and 4 bases from J; junction bases left unmatched: 4. This CDR3 has 13 amino acids. The germline gives CDR1 SQVTM, CDR2 ANQGSEA. In DNA form, the CDR3 reads TGCAGCGTGGGACAGGACCTTAATGAAAAACTGTTTTTT. Translation: CSVGQDLNEKLFF.

The chain combines TRBV4-1 with TRBJ1-6; 7 nucleotides match TRBD1. This CDR3 is built from 15 residues. The junction had 3 bases not matched to a gene; V was cut back by 2 bases and J by 5 bases. Germline CDR1 is MGHRA and CDR2 is YSYEKL. The CDR3 sequence is CASSQTGANNSPLHF. CDR3 DNA: TGCGCCAGCAGCCAAACAGGGGCCAATAATTCACCCCTCCACTTT.

This chain connects TRBV20-1 to TRBJ2-1; 10 bases align to TRBD2. The V and J ends lost 0 bases and 7 bases, in that order; junction bases with no gene match: 3. This CDR3 has 14 amino acids. Germline CDR1 reads DFQATT; CDR2 reads SNEGSKA (reference sequence). CDR3 DNA sequence: TGCAGTGCTAGAGATAGCGGGGGGTTGAATGAGCAGTTCTTC. Translating gives CSARDSGGLNEQFF.

V gene TRBV12-5 combines with J gene TRBJ2-7; 11 bases fit TRBD1. V shed 0 bases, J shed 5 bases, and the junction held 6 bases outside the gene matches. CDR3 size: 16 residues. Germline lookup yields CDR1 LGHNT and CDR2 FRNRAP. In nucleotides, the CDR3 is TGTGCTAGTGGTTTGGTACTCCGGACAGGGGGCCACGAGCAGTACGTC. Translation: CASGLVLRTGGHEQYV.

The chain joins TRBV19 to TRBJ1-6, with 7 bases aligning to TRBD1. The ends lost 9 bases at V and 6 bases at J; junction bases unmatched: 11. Germline V CDR1 and CDR2: LNHDA, SQIVND (reference sequence). The CDR3 is made up of 15 amino acids. Here the CDR3 DNA reads TGTGCCAGCTCTCAGCCGGGACAGCGTAATTCACCCCTCCACTTT. Translating gives CASSQPGQRNSPLHF.

V is TRBV5-1 and J is TRBJ2-7; 9 bases are a match to TRBD1. The germline V gene encodes CDR1 SGHRS and CDR2 YFSETQ. The CDR3 covers 17 residues. V lost 2 bases, J lost 1 base, and 10 bases stayed unmatched. In DNA form, the CDR3 reads TGCGCCAGCAGCTTTAGGGACAGGGTTTATATATCCTACGAGCAGTACGTC. Protein sequence: CASSFRDRVYISYEQYV.

The chain is built from TRBV20-1 and TRBJ2-7; possibly TRBD1 for D (5 bases). The CDR3 loop spans 13 amino acids. The V end lost 5 bases, the J end lost 2 bases, and 13 bases lay between the germline ends. Germline lookup yields CDR1 DFQATT and CDR2 SNEGSKA (reference sequence). This CDR3 is CSASDDRPYEQYF. As DNA, the CDR3 is TGCAGTGCTTCTGATGACAGACCCTACGAGCAGTACTTC.

This chain uses TRBV18 with TRBJ2-7, with D possibly called TRBD1 or TRBD2 (5 bases each). Germline V gene data show CDR1 as KGHSH and CDR2 as LQKENI. Trimming shortened V by 6 bases and J by 1 base, and 7 bases separated the two germline ends. The CDR3 loop spans 12 amino acids. Here the CDR3 DNA reads TGTGCCAGCTCGGGGGATTCCTACGAGCAGTACTTC. Translated: CASSGDSYEQYF.

The rearrangement links TRBV12-3 or TRBV12-4 to TRBJ2-5; 12 bases are shared with TRBD2. V shed 5 bases and J 3 bases; nucleotides not matched to a gene: 4. The CDR3 length is 15 residues. The DNA of the CDR3 is TGTGCCAGCAGTCCGAGGACTAGCGGGAAAGAGACCCAGTACTTC. Its translation is CASSPRTSGKETQYF.

The chain has TRBV7-2 and TRBJ2-5; D uncertain. Germline V gene data show CDR1 as SGHTA and CDR2 as FQGNSA. Between the trimmed V and J ends, which lost 6 bases and 5 bases, there was a span of 13 bases. This CDR3 spans 13 amino acids. The CDR3 is CASRFAEPETQYF. The DNA for the CDR3 is TGTGCCAGCAGATTCGCGGAGCCCGAGACCCAGTACTTC.

V is TRBV12-3 or TRBV12-4 and J is TRBJ2-1; D is ambiguous. This CDR3 is built from 17 residues. The V end was cut by 6 bases, the J end by 7 bases, with 25 bases between. The CDR3 protein is CASRKVAEASLGNEQFF. The CDR3 coding sequence is TGTGCCAGCAGGAAAGTTGCCGAAGCGTCCCTTGGGAATGAGCAGTTCTTC.

V usage is TRBV30 and J usage is TRBJ2-5, with TRBD2 identical over 9 bases. Germline-derived CDR1 and CDR2 are GTSNPN and SVGIG (reference sequence). J lost 4 bases, V lost 3 bases, and 0 bases had no gene match. The CDR3 is 12 residues long. The CDR3 nucleotides read TGTGCCTGGAGGGGACTAGCAGAGACCCAGTACTTC. This sequence encodes CAWRGLAETQYF.

This chain connects TRBV3-1 to TRBJ2-3; tentatively, D is TRBD1 (5 bases). The CDR3 sequence is 11 residues long. CDR1 is LGHDT and CDR2 is YNNKEL in the germline V gene (reference sequence). V lost 8 bases, J lost 3 bases, and 6 bases lay in between. CDR3 bases: TGTGCCAGCGGGGCTACAGATACGCAGTATTTT. Translation gives CASGATDTQYF.

The chain is built from TRBV7-9 and TRBJ2-1; tentatively, D is TRBD2 (6 bases). Germline assignment: CDR1 SEHNR and CDR2 FQNEAQ (reference sequence). Trimming shortened V by 5 bases and J by 1 base, and 15 bases separated the two germline ends. This CDR3 comprises 16 residues. The CDR3 coding sequence is TGTGCCAGCAGCCCCTCGGGAGCTCGTTCCTACAATGAGCAGTTCTTC. This sequence encodes CASSPSGARSYNEQFF.

J is TRBJ1-3 and V is TRBV7-9; D perhaps matches TRBD1 (5 bases). Germline lookup yields CDR1 SEHNR and CDR2 FQNEAQ (reference sequence). The CDR3 runs 17 residues. V lost 2 bases, J lost 0 bases, and 14 bases lay in between. Here the CDR3 reads CASSLYGGDGSGNTIYF. Written as DNA, the CDR3 is TGTGCCAGCAGCTTATATGGCGGGGACGGCTCTGGAAACACCATATATTTT. Full variable domain (outside the CDR3, taken from reference TRBV7-9 and TRBJ1-3): DTGVSQNPRHKITKRGQNVTFRCDPISEHNRLYWYRQTLGQGPEFLTYFQNEAQLEKSRLLSDRFSAERPKGSFSTLEIQRTEQGDSAMYLCASSLYGGDGSGNTIYFGEGSWLTVV.

The chain joins TRBV30 to TRBJ1-1, with a tentative D call TRBD1 (5 bases). CDR1 and CDR2 (germline): GTSNPN, SVGIG (reference sequence). This CDR3 region has 15 residues. V was cut by 2 bases and J by 4 bases, with 17 bases left in between. CDR3 nucleotide sequence: TGTGCCTGGAGTCCCGAGGGGATAGGGAGCACTGAAGCTTTCTTT. Residues: CAWSPEGIGSTEAFF.

V usage is TRBV20-1 and J usage is TRBJ2-5; D could derive from TRBD1 or TRBD2 (6 bases each). This CDR3 comprises 15 residues. V lost 0 bases and J 5 bases, leaving 16 bases between the germline ends. From germline, CDR1 is DFQATT and CDR2 SNEGSKA (reference sequence). The CDR3 DNA reads TGCAGTGCTAGAGATCCTGGGGGGCCGGTTGAGACCCAGTACTTC. Residues: CSARDPGGPVETQYF.

The chain joins TRBV30 to TRBJ2-1; D is perhaps TRBD1 (6 bases). Germline V CDR1 and CDR2: GTSNPN, SVGIG (reference sequence). The length of the CDR3 is 12 residues. V was cut by 2 bases and J by 8 bases, with 10 bases left in between. CDR3 region: CAWSLEGDEQFF. Here the CDR3 DNA reads TGTGCCTGGAGTCTTGAGGGGGATGAGCAGTTCTTC.

This rearrangement joins TRBV7-9 to TRBJ2-5, with TRBD2 as a possible D gene (6 bases). V lost 6 bases, J lost 4 bases, and 15 bases lay in between. The CDR3 is 14 residues long. Germline lookup yields CDR1 SEHNR and CDR2 FQNEAQ (reference sequence). This chain's CDR3 is CASRGSAGGETQYF. DNA of the CDR3: TGTGCCAGCAGGGGGTCGGCCGGGGGAGAGACCCAGTACTTC.

This clonotype was seen just once. The chain employs TRBV30 and TRBJ1-1; D is undetermined. This CDR3 is built from 13 residues. V was clipped by 8 bases and J by 7 bases, with 20 bases between them. The germline CDR1 and CDR2 sequences are GTSNPN and SVGIG (reference sequence). CDR3 DNA sequence: TGTGCCCGTACCGGGCCTACGGTCGTTGAAGCTTTCTTT. As protein: CARTGPTVVEAFF.

This sequence joins TRBV15 and TRBJ1-5, with D uncertain. This CDR3 is built from 15 residues. The germline V gene encodes CDR1 LNHNV and CDR2 YYDKDF (reference sequence). Trimming removed 0 bases from V and 4 bases from J, with 10 bases in between. CDR3 loop: CATSRDPAGNQPQHF. In DNA, the CDR3 is TGTGCCACCAGCAGAGATCCTGCGGGAAATCAGCCCCAGCATTTT.

The chain has TRBV29-1 and TRBJ2-7; D unresolved. Deletions cut 6 bases from V and 3 bases from J, with 12 bases between. The CDR3 contains 12 residues. Germline V gives CDR1 SQVTM, CDR2 ANQGSEA. The CDR3 sequence is CSVREAGYEQYF. The CDR3 DNA is TGCAGCGTCCGAGAGGCAGGCTACGAGCAGTACTTC.